This T cell receptor beta chain came from a study of blood T cell repertoires in COVID-19. Study details: Sources were T cells, B-cell-depleted T cells, or PBMCs; the material itself was cDNA or gDNA.

Germline V gives CDR1 MNHEY, CDR2 SVGAGI. There are 14 residues in the CDR3. Germline trimming cut 6 bases from V and 5 bases from J; bases unmatched to any gene: 8. The method was immunoSEQ multiplex PCR; TCRdb's version includes in-frame clones alone and lacks a portion of them. The table has some 110,000 clones, 84% seen once; the top ten hold approximately 26%. Sequencing was done on a sample of peripheral blood. The receptor was derived from a man aged 60 to 75 with acute or convalescent COVID-19. The chain carries TRBV6-5 and TRBJ2-5, with 8 bases aligning to TRBD1. As DNA, the CDR3 is TGTGCCAGCAGGGACCAGGGGGCTTTGGAGACCCAGTACTTC. Amino acids: CASRDQGALETQYF.